This note documents a single TCR beta chain sequence. This CDR3 is also generated by other DNA sequences in the sample. Only in-frame clones appear in the TCRdb table, and some are missing; sequencing was by immunoSEQ multiplex PCR. This table has 70,000 or so clones, approximately 80% appearing once. The data stem from a study of OX40 agonist ivuxolimab in advanced cancers. Germline loops: CDR1 SGHNT, CDR2 YYREEE (reference sequence). With 4 bases clipped from V and 3 bases from J, the junction kept 8 bases outside the gene matches. This CDR3 is 15 amino acids long. The rearrangement uses TRBV5-4 and TRBJ2-5; 8 bases match TRBD2. The sample consisted of CD4+ or CD8+ T cells sorted from blood, taken in a trial of the OX40 agonist ivuxolimab. The source of this sequence is an adult with an advanced solid tumor such as melanoma, head and neck, liver or kidney cancer. The CDR3 spells CASSQSGGREETQYF. The CDR3 DNA reads TGTGCCAGCAGCCAGTCGGGGGGGCGAGAAGAGACCCAGTACTTC.